The 19 T cell receptor beta chains listed next were all sequenced from one sample in a study of cytomegalovirus exposure and HLA in healthy donors. Primers included in the PCR were 60 Vbeta and 13 Jbeta primers. Data came from immunoSEQ multiplex PCR; TCRdb stores just in-frame clones and leaves some out. The profile covers about 97,000 clones, with around 81% appearing a single time and 4.5% to 5.5% taken by the ten largest. Sample: PBMCs. The receptors were sampled from a man aged 40-55 years in good health and CMV-seropositive.

V is TRBV7-2 and J is TRBJ2-2, with a possible D match to TRBD2 (5 bases). This CDR3 spans 14 amino acids. CDR1 SGHTA and CDR2 FQGNSA come from the germline V gene. With 5 bases removed from V and 6 bases from J, the gap between germline ends came to 13 bases. In DNA, the CDR3 is TGTGCCAGCAGCCGGCGAGGGTCCCCCGGGGAGCTGTTTTTT. It encodes CASSRRGSPGELFF. Full variable domain (remainder filled in from reference TRBV7-2 and TRBJ2-2): GAGVSQSPSNKVTEKGKDVELRCDPISGHTALYWYRQSLGQGLEFLIYFQGNSAPDKSGLPSDRFSAERTGGSVSTLTIQRTQQEDSAVYLCASSRRGSPGELFFGEGSRLTVL.

The table lists this clone with a count of one. The rearrangement uses TRBV7-6 and TRBJ1-1; D remains ambiguous. Germline CDR1 reads SGHVS; CDR2 reads FNYEAQ. V lost 2 bases and J lost 1, with 5 bases in between. This CDR3 region has 13 residues. The CDR3 protein is CASSLSRNTEAFF. CDR3 in DNA: TGTGCCAGCAGCTTATCGCGGAACACTGAAGCTTTCTTT.

The J gene is TRBJ2-3, the V gene TRBV6-1, with TRBD2 matching 11 bases. Trimming cost V 6 bases and J 4 bases; bases outside gene matches: 3. This CDR3 is built from 14 residues. Per germline, CDR1 MNHNS and CDR2 SASEGT. CDR3 in DNA: TGTGCCAGCAGGACTAGCGGGACATCAGATACGCAGTATTTT. Translating gives CASRTSGTSDTQYF.

This clone has a handful of counts. The chain links TRBV5-5 to TRBJ1-1; D gene unclear. The CDR3 spans 14 residues. The V and J ends lost 2 bases and 4 bases respectively, with 12 bases between them. Germline assignment: CDR1 SGHKS and CDR2 YYEKEE (reference sequence). The CDR3 sequence is CASSLSGYITEAFF. The CDR3 DNA sequence: TGTGCCAGCAGCTTATCGGGGTATATCACTGAAGCTTTCTTT.

This clone came up once. The rearrangement uses TRBV28 and TRBJ2-1, with D possibly matching TRBD1 (6 bases). This CDR3 is 15 amino acids long. Trimming pared 4 bases from V and 6 bases from J, leaving 16 bases between. Germline loops: CDR1 MDHEN, CDR2 SYDVKM. CDR3 sequence: CASSSPGQRSNEQFF. As DNA, the CDR3 is TGTGCCAGCAGTTCCCCGGGACAAAGGAGCAATGAGCAGTTCTTC.

V gene TRBV5-4 combines with J gene TRBJ2-7; TRBD1 matches 9 bases. V gave up 5 bases and J gave up 2 bases; unmatched junction bases: 8. This CDR3 comprises 15 residues. Germline CDR1 reads SGHNT; CDR2 reads YYREEE (reference sequence). The CDR3 bases are TGTGCCAGCAGACTAGACAGGGGGGCTACCTACGAGCAGTACTTC. Amino acid sequence: CASRLDRGATYEQYF.

The chain combines TRBV5-1 with TRBJ2-6; TRBD1 is a possible D gene (5 bases). The V end lost 0 bases, the J end lost 0 bases, and 10 bases lay between the germline ends. The CDR3 extends over 17 amino acids. Germline V gene lookup returns CDR1 SGHRS and CDR2 YFSETQ. CDR3: CASSLEGQRSGANVLTF. CDR3 bases: TGCGCCAGCAGCTTGGAGGGGCAGCGCTCTGGGGCCAACGTCCTGACTTTC.

This chain uses TRBV4-1 with TRBJ1-5; D may be TRBD1 (6 bases). The CDR3 totals 15 residues. Deletions cut 0 bases from V and 6 bases from J, with 12 bases between. Germline V lookup: CDR1 MGHRA, CDR2 YSYEKL. The CDR3 DNA follows: TGCGCCAGCAGCCAAGATGGGGGAGGGGGTCAGCCCCAGCATTTT. Translating gives CASSQDGGGGQPQHF.

V and J are TRBV5-1 and TRBJ1-2; 8 bases are shared with TRBD1. The CDR3 covers 18 residues. V dropped 3 bases and J dropped 5; count of bases not matched to a gene: 18. Germline lookup yields CDR1 SGHRS and CDR2 YFSETQ. The CDR3 DNA sequence: TGCGCCAGCAGCTCCAGCCCAGCTACAGGGGGATCCCCGTATGGCTACACCTTC. Translated: CASSSSPATGGSPYGYTF. Looking up the rest from reference TRBV5-1 and TRBJ1-2 gives the full variable domain: KAGVTQTPRYLIKTRGQQVTLSCSPISGHRSVSWYQQTPGQGLQFLFEYFSETQRNKGNFPGRFSGRQFSNSRSEMNVSTLELGDSALYLCASSSSPATGGSPYGYTFGSGTRLTVV.

This clone has just a few counts. The gene calls are TRBV5-1 and TRBJ2-5, with TRBD2 matching over 7 bases. CDR3 length: 13 amino acids. Losses at the gene ends were 0 bases for V and 5 bases for J; bases not matched to a gene: 1. The germline CDR1 and CDR2 sequences are SGHRS and YFSETQ. The CDR3 DNA is TGCGCCAGCAGCTTGGAGGGAGGGGAGACCCAGTACTTC. As protein: CASSLEGGETQYF.

CDR3 DNA: TGTGCCAGCACTACGGGACAGGGAAACACCATATATTTT. Its protein product is CASTTGQGNTIYF. The chain joins TRBV7-8 to TRBJ1-3; 7 nucleotides match TRBD1. V gave up 7 bases and J gave up 4 bases; unmatched junction bases: 4. The CDR3 has 13 residues. Germline CDR1 is SGHVS and CDR2 is FQNEAQ.

The chain uses TRBV6-5 and TRBJ2-7, with D perhaps TRBD1 (5 bases). V lost 7 bases and J lost 3, with 16 bases in between. Per the germline V gene, CDR1 is MNHEY and CDR2 is SVGAGI. The CDR3 has 14 amino acids. The CDR3 sequence: CASTKVPGIYEQYF. CDR3 DNA sequence: TGTGCCAGCACTAAAGTTCCAGGGATCTACGAGCAGTACTTC.

This chain links TRBV6-5 with TRBJ2-5; 9 nucleotides line up with TRBD1. Losses at the gene ends were 5 bases for V and 5 bases for J; bases not matched to a gene: 6. Germline assignment: CDR1 MNHEY and CDR2 SVGAGI. This CDR3 is 14 amino acids long. The CDR3 bases are TGTGCCAGCAGTCCGGGACAGGGACGGGAGACCCAGTACTTC. It translates to CASSPGQGRETQYF.

In DNA, the CDR3 is TGTGCCAGCAGTCCGGGGACAGGGATCTATGGCTACACCTTC. This gives the protein CASSPGTGIYGYTF. V and J are TRBV27 and TRBJ1-2, with TRBD1 matching over 9 bases. The V gene's germline CDR1 is MNHEY and CDR2 SMNVEV (reference sequence). V shed 5 bases, J shed 4 bases, and the junction held 5 bases outside the gene matches. The CDR3 runs to 14 residues.

V gene TRBV10-3 combines with J gene TRBJ1-1; D is ambiguous. Trimming shortened V by 6 bases and J by 4 bases, and 15 bases separated the two germline ends. The germline gives CDR1 ENHRY, CDR2 SYGVKD. This CDR3 comprises 14 residues. CDR3 nucleotides: TGTGCCATCAGCGAGACAACCGGCGGCACTGAAGCTTTCTTT. Its protein product is CAISETTGGTEAFF.

This chain links TRBV5-1 with TRBJ2-1, with 14 bases lining up with TRBD2. Per the germline V gene, CDR1 is SGHRS and CDR2 is YFSETQ. V lost 8 bases, J lost 3 bases, and 10 bases stayed unmatched. This CDR3 spans 17 amino acids. CDR3 nucleotide sequence: TGCGCCAGGTGTCTGGGACTAGCGGGAGCGTACTACAATGAGCAGTTCTTC. Its protein product is CARCLGLAGAYYNEQFF.

The chain is built from TRBV28 and TRBJ1-2; 9 positions match TRBD1. In germline, CDR1 is MDHEN, CDR2 SYDVKM. This CDR3 contains 15 residues. Trimming cost V 11 bases and J 7 bases; bases outside gene matches: 17. The CDR3 spells CAAFISKTGGSGYTF. The CDR3 DNA sequence: TGTGCCGCCTTTATCTCGAAAACAGGGGGCTCTGGCTACACCTTC.

This chain's CDR3 is CAWSDQRGGSSVVFNQPQHF. The CDR3 DNA reads as TGTGCCTGGAGTGACCAGCGGGGTGGGTCTTCGGTGGTCTTCAATCAGCCCCAGCATTTT. V usage is TRBV30 and J usage is TRBJ1-5; D is unresolved. The CDR3 extends over 20 amino acids. Germline assignment: CDR1 GTSNPN and CDR2 SVGIG (reference sequence). V lost 1 base and J lost 3, with 28 bases in between.

The chain combines TRBV15 with TRBJ2-1; 10 bases are shared with TRBD1. Trimming took 5 bases from V and 7 from J; bases not matched to a gene: 5. The CDR3 length is 14 residues. CDR1 and CDR2 from the germline V gene are LNHNV and YYDKDF (reference sequence). The CDR3: CATSGRDRGNEQFF. Written as DNA, the CDR3 is TGTGCCACCAGCGGCCGGGACAGGGGTAATGAGCAGTTCTTC.